This is a list of T cell receptor beta chains from one sample in a study of blood T cell repertoires in COVID-19. This table comes from immunoSEQ multiplex PCR, and its TCRdb copy is limited to in-frame clones, with some not included. The repertoire holds around 81,000 clones, with approximately 86% as singletons. Sequences were obtained from peripheral blood. All receptors come from a man between 65 and 80 years old with acute or convalescent COVID-19. Both conserved end residues are part of each CDR3. The D gene is left open where the match is weak. Rows may omit the clone size; those that give it use once, few, many or a size class.

V gene	clone size	D gene	J gene	CDR3 DNA	CDR3 protein
TRBV4-1	.	.	TRBJ2-1	TGCGCCAGCAGTCAATACGGGACTGGCGAACGTATGCAGTTCTTC	CASSQYGTGERMQFF
TRBV6-5	.	.	TRBJ2-7	TGTGCCAGCAGCCCCTACCACAGATCCTACGAGCAGTACTTC	CASSPYHRSYEQYF
TRBV18	.	TRBD2	TRBJ2-7	TGTGCCAGCTCGCTATCTAGCGGGGTGGGCTCCTACGAGCAGTACTTC	CASSLSSGVGSYEQYF
TRBV7-7	.	TRBD1	TRBJ2-2	TGTGCTAGCAGCCCCGGGACAGGGGCCGGCACCGGGGAGCTGTTTTTT	CASSPGTGAGTGELFF
TRBV4-1	.	.	TRBJ1-2	TGCGCCAGCAGCCAAGATGTTAACAGGGATGGCTACACCTTC	CASSQDVNRDGYTF
TRBV12-3/TRBV12-4	.	.	TRBJ2-1	TGTGCCAGCGCTCGTTTCGCGGGTGAGCAGTTCTTC	CASARFAGEQFF
TRBV10-3	.	TRBD2	TRBJ2-3	TGTGCCATCCGGTCTAGCGGGACGGATACGCAGTATTTT	CAIRSSGTDTQYF
TRBV27	once	.	TRBJ1-1	TGTGCCAGCAGACATGACAGGAGAACGTTGAGGACTGAAGCTTTCTTT	CASRHDRRTLRTEAFF
TRBV6-5	once	TRBD1	TRBJ2-1	TGTGCCAGCAGGGGGGACAGGGGCATTTTGAATGAGCAGTTCTTC	CASRGDRGILNEQFF
TRBV16	.	.	TRBJ2-3	TGTGCCAGCAGCCCTTACTACCCTAGCACAGATACGCAGTATTTT	CASSPYYPSTDTQYF
TRBV19	.	.	TRBJ2-5	TGTGCCAGTAGTAGGTCAGTTCAAAAGACCCAGTACTTC	CASSRSVQKTQYF
TRBV7-9	.	.	TRBJ1-2	TGTGCCAGCAGCGGACTCCACGAAACGTATGGCTACACCTTC	CASSGLHETYGYTF
TRBV5-1	.	.	TRBJ2-7	TGCGCCAGCAGCCCCCTTGCGGCCTCCTACGAGCAGTACTTC	CASSPLAASYEQYF
TRBV7-3	.	TRBD1	TRBJ2-1	TGTGCCAGCAGCACAGGGGACAATGAGCAGTTCTTC	CASSTGDNEQFF
TRBV5-1	.	.	TRBJ1-3	TGCGCCAGCAGCTTGGGAGACAGGTTCTCTGGAAACACCATATATTTT	CASSLGDRFSGNTIYF
TRBV2	.	TRBD2	TRBJ2-1	TGTGCCAGCAGGGGACTAGCGGGAGTTCCCAATGAGCAGTTCTTC	CASRGLAGVPNEQFF
TRBV5-1	.	.	TRBJ2-7	TGCGCCAGCAGCTTGGATCTCTACGAGCAGTACTTC	CASSLDLYEQYF
TRBV4-1	.	.	TRBJ1-6	TGCGCCAGCAGCCTCACTCTAAGCTCCTATAATTCACCCCTCCACTTT	CASSLTLSSYNSPLHF
TRBV5-6	.	TRBD1	TRBJ1-6	TGTGCCAGCAGCCGATACGACAGGGGGAATAATTCACCCCTCCACTTT	CASSRYDRGNNSPLHF
TRBV28	.	.	TRBJ2-5	TGTGCCAGCAGTACCCCACAGGAGACCCAGTACTTC	CASSTPQETQYF
TRBV7-2	.	.	TRBJ1-3	TGTGCCAGCAGCCGCCATAGCTCTGGAAACACCATATATTTT	CASSRHSSGNTIYF
TRBV7-2	.	.	TRBJ1-6	TGTGCCAGCAGCCCCTTTAATTCACCCCTCCACTTT	CASSPFNSPLHF
TRBV3-1/TRBV3-2	.	.	TRBJ2-1	TGTGCCAGCAGCCTCCAGGAAAATGAGCAGTTCTTC	CASSLQENEQFF
TRBV5-1	few	.	TRBJ2-1	TGCGCCAGCAGCATCCAGACAGGAAGCCATGAGCAGTTCTTC	CASSIQTGSHEQFF
TRBV6-5	.	.	TRBJ1-2	TGTGCCAGCACTCAGCAGTGGACAGCTGGCGGCTACACCTTC	CASTQQWTAGGYTF
TRBV25-1	few	.	TRBJ2-7	TGTGCCAGCAGGCGGACCTACGAGCAGTACTTC	CASRRTYEQYF
TRBV7-9	.	TRBD1	TRBJ1-1	TGTGCCAGCAGCTCGTACGACAGGGGCACTGAAGCTTTCTTT	CASSSYDRGTEAFF
TRBV7-6	.	.	TRBJ2-2	TGTGCCAGCAGCGCCCAAACAGGGCAAACCGGGGAGCTGTTTTTT	CASSAQTGQTGELFF
TRBV28	.	.	TRBJ1-5	TGTGCCAGCAGTTCAGGGGAGGGTGTTTTTCGGACCCAGCATTTT	CASSSGEGVFRTQHF
TRBV28	few	.	TRBJ1-2	TGTGCCAGCAGTTTCCTACAGGGTGGCTACACCTTC	CASSFLQGGYTF
TRBV19	.	.	TRBJ1-1	TGTGCCAGTAGTATAAGAGCTGAAGCTTTCTTT	CASSIRAEAFF
TRBV11-2	.	.	TRBJ1-4	TGTGCCAGCAGCTTAGCGGAGGGGTCAGGTGAAAAACTGTTTTTT	CASSLAEGSGEKLFF
TRBV2	.	.	TRBJ2-5	TGTGCCAGCAGTGACCTTGTTGAGACCCAGTACTTC	CASSDLVETQYF
TRBV6-5	.	.	TRBJ2-4	TGTGCCAGCAGCCCAGGACAGTCCAAAAACATTCAGTACTTC	CASSPGQSKNIQYF
TRBV7-8	.	.	TRBJ1-5	TGTGCCAGCAGCTTAGAACCAGGGCTCGACAATCAGCCCCAGCATTTT	CASSLEPGLDNQPQHF
TRBV29-1	.	TRBD2	TRBJ2-1	TGCAGCGTTGGGGCTAGCGGGATTTACAATGAGCAGTTCTTC	CSVGASGIYNEQFF
TRBV6-2/TRBV6-3	.	.	TRBJ1-5	TGTGCCAGCAGTGGAGGCCTTAGCAATCAGCCCCAGCATTTT	CASSGGLSNQPQHF
TRBV11-2	.	TRBD1	TRBJ1-2	TGTGCCAGCAGCTTGTCGCTGTCAGGGGGCCATGCTATCTATGGCTACACCTTC	CASSLSLSGGHAIYGYTF
TRBV5-1	.	.	TRBJ2-7	TGCGCCAGCAGCCTCCTCGAGGCAGGAGGGAACTACGAGCAGTACTTC	CASSLLEAGGNYEQYF
TRBV12-3/TRBV12-4	.	.	TRBJ1-5	TGTGCCAGCAGTTCCACAGCCAATCAGCCCCAGCATTTT	CASSSTANQPQHF
TRBV19	.	.	TRBJ1-2	TGTGCCAGTAGTCCCGGGGGTTCTAACTATGGCTACACCTTC	CASSPGGSNYGYTF
TRBV28	.	TRBD1	TRBJ2-7	TGTGCCAGCAGTGGGACAGATTACGAGCAGTACTTC	CASSGTDYEQYF
TRBV5-1	.	.	TRBJ2-2	TGCGCCAGCAGCTTGGCACGCAGGGGAACCGGGGAGCTGTTTTTT	CASSLARRGTGELFF
TRBV11-1	.	TRBD1	TRBJ2-5	TGTGCCAGCAGTCAGACCGACAGGGGAATTGTGACCCAGTACTTC	CASSQTDRGIVTQYF
TRBV5-1	.	.	TRBJ2-7	TGCGCCAGCAGCTTGCTGTCAGGGCGAGACTACGAGCAGTACTTC	CASSLLSGRDYEQYF
TRBV4-1	.	.	TRBJ2-2	TGCGCCAGCAGCCTTCCTAGGCAGAAAAACACCGGGGAGCTGTTTTTT	CASSLPRQKNTGELFF
TRBV5-1	.	.	TRBJ1-3	TGCGCCAGCAGCTTGGACGGAGGCTCTGGAAACACCATATATTTT	CASSLDGGSGNTIYF
TRBV4-1	.	TRBD1	TRBJ1-1	TGCGCCAGCAGCGTCACAGAAGGCGGGACAGGAGCTTTCTTT	CASSVTEGGTGAFF
TRBV4-3	once	.	TRBJ1-1	TGCGCCAGCAGCCAAGATCCCCCGGCCGGAGTCTTCCCCATGAACACTGAAGCTTTCTTT	CASSQDPPAGVFPMNTEAFF
TRBV7-2	.	.	TRBJ2-1	TGTGCCAGCAGCGCCTCTTTCTTGACGGGTTTAAGGCAGTTCTTC	CASSASFLTGLRQFF